This T cell receptor beta chain was sequenced for a study of CD8+ T cells in alopecia areata. V shed 1 base and J shed 1 base, with 4 bases lying between them. CDR1 is SGHAT, CDR2 FQNNGV, per germline. This CDR3 is 13 amino acids long. TCR sequencing used cDNA made by reverse transcription of extracted RNA. Assay used: immunoSEQ multiplex PCR; TCRdb lists only in-frame clones, some missing. The sample has roughly 150,000 clones, roughly 50% seen once. Of note for this clone: The target antigen is unknown. Other nucleotide sequences in the sample specify the same CDR3.

Study-level points and caveats: Lesional scalp, especially alopecia totalis/universalis, showed higher clonality than normal scalp. Compared with mice, patients displayed less clear TCR sharing, possibly for HLA-related reasons. Sequencing of scalp samples also includes resident alphabeta T cells from normal skin.

PBMCs, the starting material, were the source of sorted CD4+ and CD8+ T cells. The receptor was derived from a human donor in good health. The genes are TRBV11-2 and TRBJ1-2; D is ambiguous. Sequencing was carried out using CD4+ T cells sorted from blood. CDR3: CASSLVLNYGYTF. CDR3 DNA sequence: TGTGCCAGCAGCTTAGTCCTTAACTATGGCTACACCTTC.